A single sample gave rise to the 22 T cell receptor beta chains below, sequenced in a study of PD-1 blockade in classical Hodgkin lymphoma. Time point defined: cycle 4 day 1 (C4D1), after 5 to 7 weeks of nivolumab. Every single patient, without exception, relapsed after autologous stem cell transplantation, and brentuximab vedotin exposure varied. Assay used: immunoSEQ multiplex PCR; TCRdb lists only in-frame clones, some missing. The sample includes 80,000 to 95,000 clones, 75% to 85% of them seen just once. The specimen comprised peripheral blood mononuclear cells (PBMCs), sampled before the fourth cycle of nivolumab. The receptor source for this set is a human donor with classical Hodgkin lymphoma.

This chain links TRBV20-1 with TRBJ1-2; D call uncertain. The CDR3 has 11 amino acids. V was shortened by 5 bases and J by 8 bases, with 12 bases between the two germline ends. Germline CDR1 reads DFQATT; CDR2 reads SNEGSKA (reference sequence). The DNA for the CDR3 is TGCAGTGCTTCCGGACTGGAAGGCTACACCTTC. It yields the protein CSASGLEGYTF.

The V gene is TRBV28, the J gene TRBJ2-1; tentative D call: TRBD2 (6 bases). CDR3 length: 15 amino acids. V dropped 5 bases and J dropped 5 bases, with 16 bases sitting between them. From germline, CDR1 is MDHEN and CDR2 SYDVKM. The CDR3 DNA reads TGTGCCAGCAGTGTCGCGGGGAATTCAAACAATGAGCAGTTCTTC. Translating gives CASSVAGNSNNEQFF.

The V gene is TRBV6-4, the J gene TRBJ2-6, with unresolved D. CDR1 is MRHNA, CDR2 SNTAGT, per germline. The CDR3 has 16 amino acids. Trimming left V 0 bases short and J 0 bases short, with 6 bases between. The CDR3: CASSDSGGSGANVLTF. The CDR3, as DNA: TGTGCCAGCAGTGACTCGGGTGGCTCTGGGGCCAACGTCCTGACTTTC.

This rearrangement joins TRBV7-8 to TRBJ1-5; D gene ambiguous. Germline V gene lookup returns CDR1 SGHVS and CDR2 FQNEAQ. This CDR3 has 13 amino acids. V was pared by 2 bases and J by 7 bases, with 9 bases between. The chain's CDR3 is CASSLNGEQPQHF. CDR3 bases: TGTGCCAGCAGCTTAAACGGTGAACAGCCCCAGCATTTT.

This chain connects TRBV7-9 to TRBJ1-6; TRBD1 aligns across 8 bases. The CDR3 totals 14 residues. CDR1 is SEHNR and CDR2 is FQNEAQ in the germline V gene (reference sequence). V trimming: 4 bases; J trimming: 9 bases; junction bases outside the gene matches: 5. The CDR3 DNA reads TGTGCCAGCAGCTCGGGACAGGAGGCTTCACCCCTCCACTTT. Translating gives CASSSGQEASPLHF.

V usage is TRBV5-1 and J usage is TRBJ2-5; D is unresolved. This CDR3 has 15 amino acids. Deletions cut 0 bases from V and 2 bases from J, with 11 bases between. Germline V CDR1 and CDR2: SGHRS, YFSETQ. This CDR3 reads CASSLGVGRQETQYF. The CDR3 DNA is TGCGCCAGCAGCTTGGGAGTCGGCAGGCAAGAGACCCAGTACTTC.

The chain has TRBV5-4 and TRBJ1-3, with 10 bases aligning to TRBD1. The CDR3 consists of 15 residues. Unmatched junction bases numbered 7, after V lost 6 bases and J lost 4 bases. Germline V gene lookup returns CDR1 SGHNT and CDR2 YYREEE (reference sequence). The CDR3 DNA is TGTGCCAGCACCAACCGACAGGGGGCCGGAAACACCATATATTTT. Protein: CASTNRQGAGNTIYF.

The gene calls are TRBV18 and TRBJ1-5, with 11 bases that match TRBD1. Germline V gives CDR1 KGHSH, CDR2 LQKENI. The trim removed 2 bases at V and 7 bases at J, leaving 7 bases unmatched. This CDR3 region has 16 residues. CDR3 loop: CASSPNGQGAGQPQHF. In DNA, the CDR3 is TGTGCCAGCTCACCAAACGGACAGGGGGCAGGGCAGCCCCAGCATTTT.

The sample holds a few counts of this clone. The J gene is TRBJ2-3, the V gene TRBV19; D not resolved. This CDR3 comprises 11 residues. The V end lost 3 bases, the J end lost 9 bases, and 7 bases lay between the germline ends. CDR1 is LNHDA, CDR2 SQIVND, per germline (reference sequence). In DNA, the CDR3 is TGTGCCAGTAGTATGGGCAGAACGCAGTATTTT. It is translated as CASSMGRTQYF.

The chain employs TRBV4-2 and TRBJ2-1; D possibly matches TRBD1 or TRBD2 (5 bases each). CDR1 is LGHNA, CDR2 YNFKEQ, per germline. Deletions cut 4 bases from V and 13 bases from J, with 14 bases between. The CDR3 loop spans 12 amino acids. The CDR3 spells CASSLLMGVQFF. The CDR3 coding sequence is TGTGCCAGCAGCCTCCTCATGGGGGTTCAGTTCTTC.

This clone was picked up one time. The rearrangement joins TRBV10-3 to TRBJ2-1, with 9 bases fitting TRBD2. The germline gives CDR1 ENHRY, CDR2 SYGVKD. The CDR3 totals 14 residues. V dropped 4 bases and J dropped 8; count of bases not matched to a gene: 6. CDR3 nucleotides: TGTGCCATCAGTGCCCTAGCGGGACCCCATGAGCAGTTCTTC. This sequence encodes CAISALAGPHEQFF.

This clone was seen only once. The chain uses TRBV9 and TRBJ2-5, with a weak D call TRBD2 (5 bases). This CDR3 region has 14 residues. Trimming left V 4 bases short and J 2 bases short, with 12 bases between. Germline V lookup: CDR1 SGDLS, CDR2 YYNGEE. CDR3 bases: TGTGCCAGCAGCCCCCGTGGAGGTCAAGAGACCCAGTACTTC. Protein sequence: CASSPRGGQETQYF.

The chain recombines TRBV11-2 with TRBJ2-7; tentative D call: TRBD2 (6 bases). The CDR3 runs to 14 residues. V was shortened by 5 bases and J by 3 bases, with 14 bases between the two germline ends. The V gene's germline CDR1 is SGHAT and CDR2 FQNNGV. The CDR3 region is CASSPVGGGYEQYF. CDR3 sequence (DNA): TGTGCCAGCAGCCCAGTTGGGGGAGGCTACGAGCAGTACTTC. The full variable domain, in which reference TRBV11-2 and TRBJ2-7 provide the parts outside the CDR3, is EAGVAQSPRYKIIEKRQSVAFWCNPISGHATLYWYQQILGQGPKLLIQFQNNGVVDDSQLPKDRFSAERLKGVDSTLKIQPAKLEDSAVYLCASSPVGGGYEQYFGPGTRLTVT.

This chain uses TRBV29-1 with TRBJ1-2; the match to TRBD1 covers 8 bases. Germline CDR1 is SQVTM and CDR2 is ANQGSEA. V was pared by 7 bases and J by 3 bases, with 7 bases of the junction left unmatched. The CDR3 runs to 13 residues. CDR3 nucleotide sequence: TGCAGCGCATTGGACAGGGCCGACTATGGCTACACCTTC. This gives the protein CSALDRADYGYTF.

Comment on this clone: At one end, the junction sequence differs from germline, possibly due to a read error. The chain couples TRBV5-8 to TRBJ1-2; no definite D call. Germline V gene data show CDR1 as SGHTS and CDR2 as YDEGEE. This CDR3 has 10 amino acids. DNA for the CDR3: TGTGCCAGCAGCTTGGGAGGCTTCTCGTTC. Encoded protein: CASSLGGFSF.

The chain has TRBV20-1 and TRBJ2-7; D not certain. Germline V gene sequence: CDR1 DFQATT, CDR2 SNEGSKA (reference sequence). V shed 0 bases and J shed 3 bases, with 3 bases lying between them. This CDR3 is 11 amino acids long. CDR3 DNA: TGCAGTGCTAGAGAAGACTACGAGCAGTACTTC. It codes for CSAREDYEQYF.

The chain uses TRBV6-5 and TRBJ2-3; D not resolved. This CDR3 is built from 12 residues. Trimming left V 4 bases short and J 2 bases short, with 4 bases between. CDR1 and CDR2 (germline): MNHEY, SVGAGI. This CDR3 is CASSSDTDTQYF. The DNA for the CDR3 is TGTGCCAGCAGTTCCGACACAGATACGCAGTATTTT.

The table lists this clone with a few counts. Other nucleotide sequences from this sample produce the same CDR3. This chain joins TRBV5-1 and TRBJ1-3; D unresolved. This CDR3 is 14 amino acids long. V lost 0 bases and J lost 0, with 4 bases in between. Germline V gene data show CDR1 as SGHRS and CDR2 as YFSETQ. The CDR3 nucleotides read TGCGCCAGCAGCTTGGACATCTCTGGAAACACCATATATTTT. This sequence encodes CASSLDISGNTIYF.

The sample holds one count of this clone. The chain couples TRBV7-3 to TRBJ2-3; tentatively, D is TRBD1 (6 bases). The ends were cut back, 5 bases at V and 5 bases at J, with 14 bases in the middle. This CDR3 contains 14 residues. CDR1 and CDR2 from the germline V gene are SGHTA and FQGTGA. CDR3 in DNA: TGTGCCAGCAGCCCCCTACAGGGCGGAGATACGCAGTATTTT. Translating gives CASSPLQGGDTQYF.

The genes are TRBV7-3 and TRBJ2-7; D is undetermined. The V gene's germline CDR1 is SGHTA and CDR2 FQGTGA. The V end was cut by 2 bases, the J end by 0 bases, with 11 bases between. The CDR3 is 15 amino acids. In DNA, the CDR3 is TGTGCCAGCAGCTTATCGGGCGGTACCTCCTACGAGCAGTACTTC. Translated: CASSLSGGTSYEQYF.

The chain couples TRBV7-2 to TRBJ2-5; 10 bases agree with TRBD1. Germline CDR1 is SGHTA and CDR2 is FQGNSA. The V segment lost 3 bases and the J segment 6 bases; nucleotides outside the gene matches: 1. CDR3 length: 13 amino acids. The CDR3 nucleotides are TGTGCCAGCAGCTTGGGACAGGGGCAGACCCAGTACTTC. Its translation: CASSLGQGQTQYF.

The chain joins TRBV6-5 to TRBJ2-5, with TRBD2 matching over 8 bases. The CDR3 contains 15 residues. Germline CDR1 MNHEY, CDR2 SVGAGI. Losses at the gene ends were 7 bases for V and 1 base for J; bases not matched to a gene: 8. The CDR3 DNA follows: TGTGCCAGCACCAGGAGCGGGAGCGGCCAAGAGACCCAGTACTTC. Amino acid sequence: CASTRSGSGQETQYF.